This T cell receptor beta chain was documented in a study of blood T cell repertoires in COVID-19. Study background: Donors in the United States, Italy and Spain gave samples during acute or convalescent COVID-19.

The assay was immunoSEQ multiplex PCR, and TCRdb's table has in-frame clones only and misses some. The repertoire includes a few hundred thousand clones, 88% of them detected once, and over 4% sits in the top ten. Germline-derived CDR1 and CDR2 are MNHEY and SMNVEV (reference sequence). V was trimmed by 5 bases and J by 4 bases, leaving 20 bases between them. The CDR3 extends over 16 amino acids. The chain recombines TRBV27 with TRBJ1-1; D is unclear. Sequenced sample: peripheral blood. This clonotype originated in a man in his 60s who had recovered from COVID-19. For the CDR3, the DNA is TGTGCCAGCAGTAAATACGACTCCACCCCGGCCACTGAAGCTTTCTTT. Translation: CASSKYDSTPATEAFF.